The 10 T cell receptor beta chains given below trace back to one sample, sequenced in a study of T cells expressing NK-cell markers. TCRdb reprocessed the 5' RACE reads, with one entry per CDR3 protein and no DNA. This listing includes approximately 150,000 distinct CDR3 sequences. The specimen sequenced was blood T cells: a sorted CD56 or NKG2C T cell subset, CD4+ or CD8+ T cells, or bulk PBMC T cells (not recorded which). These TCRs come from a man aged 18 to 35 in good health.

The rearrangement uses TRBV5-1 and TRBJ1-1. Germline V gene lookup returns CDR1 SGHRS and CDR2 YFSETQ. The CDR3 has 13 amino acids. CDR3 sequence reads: CASRLGGNTEAFF.

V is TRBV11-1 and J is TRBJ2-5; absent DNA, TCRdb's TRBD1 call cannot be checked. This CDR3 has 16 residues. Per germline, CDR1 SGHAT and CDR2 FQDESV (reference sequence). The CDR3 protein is CASSFVNPGTEETQYF.

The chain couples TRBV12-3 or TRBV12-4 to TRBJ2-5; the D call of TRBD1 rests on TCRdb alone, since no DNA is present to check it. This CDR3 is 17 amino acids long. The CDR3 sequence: CASSFLHSGTTQETQYF.

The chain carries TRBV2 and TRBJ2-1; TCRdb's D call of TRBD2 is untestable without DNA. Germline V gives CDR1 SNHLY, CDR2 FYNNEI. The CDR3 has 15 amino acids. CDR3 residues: CASRPTSGTNNEQFF.

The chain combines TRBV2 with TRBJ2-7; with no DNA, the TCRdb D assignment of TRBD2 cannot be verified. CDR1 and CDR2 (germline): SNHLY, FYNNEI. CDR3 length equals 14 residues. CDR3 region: CASVGDGGASEQYF.

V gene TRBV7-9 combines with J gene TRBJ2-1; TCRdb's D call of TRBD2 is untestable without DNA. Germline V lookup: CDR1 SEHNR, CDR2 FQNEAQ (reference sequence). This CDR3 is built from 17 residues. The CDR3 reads CASSTGTSGRALREQFF.

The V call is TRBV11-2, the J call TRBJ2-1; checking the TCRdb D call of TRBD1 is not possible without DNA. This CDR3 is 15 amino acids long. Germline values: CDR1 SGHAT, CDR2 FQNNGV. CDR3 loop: CASSLYDLGTNEQFF.

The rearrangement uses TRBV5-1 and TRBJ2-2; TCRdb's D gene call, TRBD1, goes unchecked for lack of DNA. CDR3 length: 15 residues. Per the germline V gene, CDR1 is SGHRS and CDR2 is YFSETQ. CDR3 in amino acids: CASSRFEGDTGELFF.

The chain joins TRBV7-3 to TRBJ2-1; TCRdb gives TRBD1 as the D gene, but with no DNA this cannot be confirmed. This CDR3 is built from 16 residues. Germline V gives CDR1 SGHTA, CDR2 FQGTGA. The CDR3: CASSLTGGSLYNEQFF.

CDR3 sequence reads: CAWNSGTAPNYGYTF. J is TRBJ1-2 and V is TRBV30. The CDR3 extends over 15 amino acids. Germline CDR1 is GTSNPN and CDR2 is SVGIG (reference sequence).